The 14 T cell receptor beta chains below were found in one sample sequenced in a study of graft-versus-host responses after intestinal transplantation. These receptors are not linked to any known antigen. Sequencing was performed with immunoSEQ multiplex PCR; in TCRdb, only in-frame clones are kept and a portion is missing. This table holds about 130,000 clones, over 90% found once. The source material was unstimulated CD4+ T cells sorted from spleen or lymph node cells, sampled before intestinal transplant. All receptors derive from a human donor who received an intestinal transplant.

The J gene is TRBJ2-5, the V gene TRBV6-1; 7 bases map to TRBD1. The DNA end is more similar to TRBJ2-7, so the J call may be wrong. The CDR3 has 15 residues. Germline V gene lookup returns CDR1 MNHNS and CDR2 SASEGT. CDR3 residues: CASSLGTASNYEQYF. The CDR3 nucleotides read TGTGCCAGCAGCCTCGGGACAGCCTCTAACTACGAGCAGTACTTC.

The V gene is TRBV10-3, the J gene TRBJ1-1; maybe TRBD1 (5 bases). Germline V gives CDR1 ENHRY, CDR2 SYGVKD. The CDR3 is 13 residues long. With 7 bases removed from V and 6 bases from J, the gap between germline ends came to 15 bases. The CDR3 region is CAIKSAGSPEAFF. The CDR3 bases are TGTGCCATCAAGTCGGCAGGGAGCCCTGAAGCTTTCTTT.

The V gene is TRBV30, the J gene TRBJ2-2, with unresolved D. The CDR3 is 15 residues long. The V gene lost 0 bases and the J gene lost 3 bases, with 11 bases spanning the gap. Germline CDR1 GTSNPN, CDR2 SVGIG (reference sequence). The CDR3 here is CAWSVRIRDTGELFF. CDR3 in DNA: TGTGCCTGGAGTGTAAGAATAAGGGACACCGGGGAGCTGTTTTTT.

The rearrangement links TRBV28 to TRBJ1-3; no clear D. V gave up 3 bases and J gave up 0 bases, with 12 bases separating them. This CDR3 is 16 amino acids long. Germline loops: CDR1 MDHEN, CDR2 SYDVKM. The CDR3 nucleotides read TGTGCCAGCAGTTTGGGTGGTCGGCTCTCTGGAAACACCATATATTTT. Its translation: CASSLGGRLSGNTIYF.

This sequence joins TRBV19 and TRBJ2-1; no clear D. The germline V gene has CDR1 LNHDA and CDR2 SQIVND (reference sequence). This CDR3 region has 13 residues. V was cut by 5 bases and J by 3 bases, with 8 bases left in between. This CDR3 is CASSPSFYNEQFF. The CDR3 bases are TGTGCCAGTAGTCCCAGCTTCTACAATGAGCAGTTCTTC.

The V and J genes are TRBV28 and TRBJ2-3; 9 bases match TRBD2. The germline CDR1 and CDR2 sequences are MDHEN and SYDVKM. The CDR3 loop spans 14 amino acids. With 6 bases clipped from V and 1 base from J, the junction kept 2 bases outside the gene matches. CDR3 in DNA: TGTGCCAGCAGCTCTAGCGGGGGCACAGATACGCAGTATTTT. Translating gives CASSSSGGTDTQYF.

The rearrangement links TRBV5-1 to TRBJ1-1, with D unresolved. V was trimmed by 4 bases and J by 2 bases, leaving 9 bases between them. This CDR3 comprises 13 residues. Germline loops: CDR1 SGHRS, CDR2 YFSETQ. CDR3 bases: TGCGCCAGCAGCCCTGAAGCTAACACTGAAGCTTTCTTT. As protein: CASSPEANTEAFF.

The chain uses TRBV4-1 and TRBJ2-1; D perhaps matches TRBD1 (5 bases). V was clipped by 1 base and J by 5 bases, with 15 bases between them. Per germline, CDR1 MGHRA and CDR2 YSYEKL. This CDR3 has 16 residues. Here the CDR3 DNA reads TGCGCCAGCAGCCAAGTGGGAAGGGGCCACCACAATGAGCAGTTCTTC. Translating it yields CASSQVGRGHHNEQFF.

The genes are TRBV19 and TRBJ2-4; D unresolved. The length of the CDR3 is 15 residues. Germline lookup yields CDR1 LNHDA and CDR2 SQIVND (reference sequence). V was clipped by 3 bases and J by 7 bases, with 16 bases between them. The CDR3 is CASSIASFVTNIQYF. CDR3 DNA sequence: TGTGCCAGTAGTATCGCCAGCTTCGTCACCAACATTCAGTACTTC.

The chain joins TRBV7-2 to TRBJ2-5; TRBD2 agrees at 10 bases. The trim removed 2 bases at V and 1 base at J, leaving 4 bases unmatched. This CDR3 is built from 16 residues. Germline CDR1 is SGHTA and CDR2 is FQGNSA. The DNA of the CDR3 is TGTGCCAGCAGCTTACCGAGCGGGAGGGGCCAAGAGACCCAGTACTTC. Its protein is CASSLPSGRGQETQYF.

V is TRBV25-1 and J is TRBJ2-7, with 8 bases aligning to TRBD2. Germline CDR1 MGHDK, CDR2 SYGVNS. This CDR3 region has 16 residues. The V segment lost 4 bases and the J segment 6 bases; nucleotides outside the gene matches: 14. CDR3 sequence reads: CASSGRVRAGEGEQYF. The DNA for the CDR3 is TGTGCCAGCAGTGGCCGGGTTCGAGCGGGAGAAGGCGAGCAGTACTTC.

The chain carries TRBV18 and TRBJ2-3; TRBD2 matches at 11 bases. Germline V gene data show CDR1 as KGHSH and CDR2 as LQKENI. The V gene end was trimmed by 3 bases and the J gene end by 2 bases; junction bases not matched to a gene: 4. This CDR3 has 16 amino acids. The CDR3: CASSPLAGGYTDTQYF. CDR3 nucleotides: TGTGCCAGCTCACCCCTAGCGGGAGGCTACACAGATACGCAGTATTTT.

This chain uses TRBV7-9 with TRBJ2-7; D is unresolved. Germline loops: CDR1 SEHNR, CDR2 FQNEAQ (reference sequence). The germline V and J ends were trimmed by 1 base and 0 bases, with 4 bases remaining between them. The CDR3 length is 13 residues. CDR3 sequence reads: CASSLVNSYEQYF. The CDR3 DNA follows: TGTGCCAGCAGCTTAGTGAACTCCTACGAGCAGTACTTC.

V and J are TRBV7-2 and TRBJ1-1, with D perhaps matching TRBD1 (5 bases). V lost 8 bases, J lost 5 bases, and 15 bases lay in between. CDR1 and CDR2 (germline): SGHTA, FQGNSA. The CDR3 totals 13 residues. The CDR3 sequence is CASSRGRVTEAFF. The CDR3 nucleotides are TGTGCCAGCTCCCGAGGCAGGGTGACTGAAGCTTTCTTT.